The clone carrying this T cell receptor (beta chain) was recorded a few times. The antigen remains unidentified. The sample is drawn from a study of T cells in Graves' hyperthyroidism and ophthalmopathy. TCR beta CDR3 regions were amplified from RNA transcripts. TCR CDR3 underwent first-round RT-PCR with the HTBI primer set. TCRdb used MiXCR to reprocess the multiplex PCR reads, holding one entry per CDR3 protein. The table lists about 300,000 distinct CDR3 sequences, less than 20% of them singletons, with 39% in the top ten. The ends were cut back, 6 bases at V and 5 bases at J, with 13 bases in the middle. Germline V gene sequence: CDR1 LNHDA, CDR2 SQIVND (reference sequence). This CDR3 has 13 residues. Points from the study as a whole: Blood also held most thyroid clonotypes expanded beyond 0.001.

The PBMCs studied were ones that came from 10 ml fresh peripheral blood. Source material: blood. This TCR was sampled from a man aged 50-59 years with Graves' ophthalmopathy. V and J are TRBV19 and TRBJ1-1, with D tentatively TRBD1 (6 bases). CDR3 coding DNA: TGTGCCAGTAGGGCACAGGGTAGGACTGAAGCTTTCTTT. Translation gives CASRAQGRTEAFF.